The 22 T cell receptor beta chains below come from one sample, sequenced in a study of cytomegalovirus exposure and HLA in healthy donors. PCR used 60 Vbeta primers and 13 Jbeta primers. Only in-frame clones appear in the TCRdb table, and some are missing; sequencing was by immunoSEQ multiplex PCR. This sample has some 130,000 clones; roughly 80% occur once, and the top ten carry 1% to 1.5%. The sequenced material came from PBMCs. These receptors originate from a girl aged 2 to 9 in good health and CMV-seronegative.

As for this clone: Other DNA sequences in the sample encode the same CDR3. The chain has TRBV9 and TRBJ2-1; perhaps TRBD2 as D (5 bases). Looked up from germline, CDR1 is SGDLS and CDR2 is YYNGEE. This CDR3 comprises 14 residues. The ends were cut back, 0 bases at V and 6 bases at J, with 10 bases in the middle. CDR3: CASSVGERTNEQFF. CDR3 DNA: TGTGCCAGCAGCGTAGGGGAGCGGACCAATGAGCAGTTCTTC.

The chain has TRBV7-2 and TRBJ1-6; D not certain. The germline V and J ends were trimmed by 3 bases and 8 bases, with 17 bases remaining between them. The CDR3 is made up of 16 amino acids. Germline loops: CDR1 SGHTA, CDR2 FQGNSA. CDR3 amino acids: CASSLTPRWADSPLHF. The CDR3 nucleotides read TGTGCCAGCAGCTTGACCCCAAGGTGGGCCGATTCACCCCTCCACTTT.

This clone occurred a few times. The J gene is TRBJ2-7, the V gene TRBV4-1, with 7 bases fitting TRBD2. The CDR3 is 13 residues long. Germline CDR1 MGHRA, CDR2 YSYEKL. V lost 4 bases to trimming and J lost 6 bases; unmatched junction nucleotides: 6. The CDR3 region is CASSPTGTTEQYF. The CDR3, as DNA: TGCGCCAGCAGCCCGACTGGGACTACCGAGCAGTACTTC.

The chain joins TRBV9 to TRBJ1-4, with D unclear. This CDR3 region has 15 residues. Per the germline V gene, CDR1 is SGDLS and CDR2 is YYNGEE. The ends were cut back, 0 bases at V and 4 bases at J, with 10 bases in the middle. The CDR3 reads CASSVGITGNEKLFF. The CDR3 DNA reads TGTGCCAGCAGCGTAGGTATTACGGGTAATGAAAAACTGTTTTTT. Full variable domain (missing parts from reference TRBV9 and TRBJ1-4): DSGVTQTPKHLITATGQRVTLRCSPRSGDLSVYWYQQSLDQGLQFLIQYYNGEERAKGNILERFSAQQFPDLHSELNLSSLELGDSALYFCASSVGITGNEKLFFGSGTQLSVL.

This chain links TRBV6-5 with TRBJ2-3, with TRBD2 identical over 12 bases. CDR1 is MNHEY, CDR2 SVGAGI, per germline. The CDR3 loop spans 16 amino acids. V dropped 2 bases and J dropped 8; count of bases not matched to a gene: 8. The CDR3 DNA reads TGTGCCAGCAGTTACGGATTGACTAGCGGGGGCGGTACGCAGTATTTT. This codes for CASSYGLTSGGGTQYF.

The rearrangement uses TRBV7-2 and TRBJ2-5, with D perhaps TRBD1 (6 bases). V was cut by 5 bases and J by 3 bases, with 19 bases left in between. The germline V gene encodes CDR1 SGHTA and CDR2 FQGNSA. This CDR3 has 16 amino acids. The CDR3 DNA sequence: TGTGCCAGCAGCACAGGGCGCGCAGGGGCGAAAGAGACCCAGTACTTC. Its protein is CASSTGRAGAKETQYF.

V is TRBV13 and J is TRBJ2-5, with D perhaps TRBD2 (6 bases). The V gene's germline CDR1 is PRHDT and CDR2 FYEKMQ (reference sequence). Trimming shortened V by 3 bases and J by 4 bases, and 18 bases separated the two germline ends. There are 16 residues in the CDR3. CDR3 DNA sequence: TGTGCCAGCAGCTTTAGTCTAGCGACGTCAGGAGAGACCCAGTACTTC. This encodes CASSFSLATSGETQYF.

The chain carries TRBV18 and TRBJ2-1; a weak D match, TRBD2 (6 bases). The CDR3 runs 15 residues. With 4 bases removed from V and 4 bases from J, the gap between germline ends came to 14 bases. Germline values: CDR1 KGHSH, CDR2 LQKENI. CDR3 nucleotide sequence: TGTGCCAGCTCACAAGGCGAGACTAGATACAATGAGCAGTTCTTC. Translated: CASSQGETRYNEQFF. Based on the CDR3 plus reference TRBV18 and TRBJ2-1, the full variable domain is NAGVMQNPRHLVRRRGQEARLRCSPMKGHSHVYWYRQLPEEGLKFMVYLQKENIIDESGMPKERFSAEFPKEGPSILRIQQVVRGDSAAYFCASSQGETRYNEQFFGPGTRLTVL.

With respect to this clone: An end of the junction does not agree with germline; a read error may underlie this. The rearrangement links TRBV6-5 to TRBJ2-7, with D possibly being TRBD1 (6 bases). This CDR3 is built from 14 residues. Germline CDR1 MNHEY, CDR2 SVGAGI. CDR3 sequence (DNA): TGTGCCAGCAGGTACTCGGCCCAGGGGCGCGAGCAGTACTTC. This translates into CASRYSAQGREQYF.

The chain couples TRBV4-1 to TRBJ2-1, with D possibly TRBD1 on 5 matching bases. CDR3 length: 16 residues. The germline V and J ends were trimmed by 0 bases and 7 bases, with 16 bases remaining between them. Germline V gene sequence: CDR1 MGHRA, CDR2 YSYEKL. The CDR3 sequence is CASSQDLTGRVNEQFF. The CDR3 coding sequence is TGCGCCAGCAGCCAAGATCTCACAGGCCGGGTGAATGAGCAGTTCTTC.

CDR3 nucleotide sequence: TGTGCCAGCAGTTACTTGGGGGCACCTGGCTACACCTTC. As protein: CASSYLGAPGYTF. The chain couples TRBV6-5 to TRBJ1-2, with D tentatively TRBD1 (6 bases). CDR3 length equals 13 residues. Germline V gene sequence: CDR1 MNHEY, CDR2 SVGAGI. V was pared by 1 base and J by 7 bases, with 10 bases between.

The chain recombines TRBV28 with TRBJ2-5; TRBD1 might be the D (6 bases). V lost 4 bases and J 1 base, leaving 10 bases between the germline ends. Per the germline V gene, CDR1 is MDHEN and CDR2 is SYDVKM. The CDR3 has 14 residues. CDR3 DNA sequence: TGTGCCAGCAGTTCCGGGACACCCCAAGAGACCCAGTACTTC. Translated, it gives CASSSGTPQETQYF.

The chain combines TRBV2 with TRBJ2-7, with D possibly being TRBD2 (6 bases). The V gene lost 1 base and the J gene lost 2 bases, with 18 bases spanning the gap. The germline V gene has CDR1 SNHLY and CDR2 FYNNEI. The CDR3 is 17 amino acids. As DNA, the CDR3 is TGTGCCAGCAGTGAAGAATGGGGGGAACCAAACCCCTACGAGCAGTACTTC. As protein: CASSEEWGEPNPYEQYF.

V is TRBV29-1 and J is TRBJ2-7; 8 bases are shared with TRBD1. With V trimmed by 4 bases and J by 5 bases, 13 bases remained unmatched. The CDR3 is 15 residues long. CDR1 SQVTM and CDR2 ANQGSEA come from the germline V gene. The CDR3: CSVVLSGAGGDEQYF. The CDR3 DNA reads as TGCAGCGTTGTTTTATCGGGGGCAGGGGGCGACGAGCAGTACTTC.

Notes on this clone: Other DNA sequences in the same sample also yield this CDR3. The chain employs TRBV27 and TRBJ1-1; 7 bases fit TRBD1. After removal of 5 bases from V and 1 base from J, the junction contained 7 bases not matched to a gene. CDR3 length equals 15 residues. CDR1 and CDR2 (germline): MNHEY, SMNVEV (reference sequence). The CDR3 loop is CASSLSGTANTEAFF. CDR3 nucleotide sequence: TGTGCCAGCAGTCTCTCCGGGACAGCGAACACTGAAGCTTTCTTT.

V is TRBV5-1 and J is TRBJ2-1; 9 nucleotides line up with TRBD1. CDR1 and CDR2 from the germline V gene are SGHRS and YFSETQ. The V and J ends lost 0 bases and 6 bases, in that order; junction bases with no gene match: 4. The CDR3 is made up of 15 amino acids. CDR3 region: CASSLGQGDSNEQFF. The CDR3 region has the DNA TGCGCCAGCAGCTTGGGACAGGGGGACAGCAATGAGCAGTTCTTC.

This clone was detected only a few times. V and J are TRBV6-4 and TRBJ2-1; perhaps TRBD1 as D (5 bases). This CDR3 has 15 residues. V dropped 2 bases and J dropped 0 bases, with 8 bases sitting between them. Germline loops: CDR1 MRHNA, CDR2 SNTAGT. The CDR3 protein is CASSDGAHSYNEQFF. CDR3 nucleotide sequence: TGTGCCAGCAGTGACGGGGCCCACTCCTACAATGAGCAGTTCTTC.

J is TRBJ1-3 and V is TRBV29-1; D is undetermined. CDR1 and CDR2 from the germline V gene are SQVTM and ANQGSEA. This CDR3 region has 13 residues. V gave up 1 base and J gave up 3 bases, with 7 bases separating them. The CDR3 loop reads CSVEGAYGNTIYF. The CDR3 nucleotides are TGCAGCGTTGAAGGGGCGTATGGAAACACCATATATTTT.

This chain links TRBV6-6 with TRBJ2-1, with D unresolved. CDR1 MNHNY and CDR2 SVGAGI come from the germline V gene (reference sequence). Trimming removed 6 bases from V and 7 bases from J, with 10 bases in between. This CDR3 region has 12 residues. The CDR3 coding sequence is TGTGCCAGCAGACCTACGATGAATGAGCAGTTCTTC. Translated, it gives CASRPTMNEQFF.

The chain links TRBV9 to TRBJ1-4; D remains unclear. Trimming cost V 1 base and J 7 bases, with 8 bases left between them. The length of the CDR3 is 13 residues. The germline V gene encodes CDR1 SGDLS and CDR2 YYNGEE. CDR3 sequence (DNA): TGTGCCAGCAGCGTAAACGGGGTTGAAAAACTGTTTTTT. This sequence encodes CASSVNGVEKLFF.

The chain combines TRBV4-2 with TRBJ2-6; 7 bases fit TRBD1. The junction had 13 bases not matched to a gene; V was cut back by 4 bases and J by 4 bases. The CDR3 loop spans 18 amino acids. Germline values: CDR1 LGHNA, CDR2 YNFKEQ. The CDR3: CASSPQARDRTGANVLTF. The CDR3 nucleotides read TGTGCCAGCAGCCCACAAGCCCGGGACAGAACCGGGGCCAACGTCCTGACTTTC.

This chain connects TRBV6-5 to TRBJ1-1; the D is unclear. This CDR3 region has 13 residues. CDR1 is MNHEY, CDR2 SVGAGI, per germline. The V and J ends lost 5 bases and 1 base respectively, with 8 bases between them. CDR3 protein: CASSQRQNTEAFF. The CDR3 region has the DNA TGTGCCAGCAGTCAACGACAGAACACTGAAGCTTTCTTT.